This T cell receptor (beta chain) was profiled in a study of a mutant IDH1 vaccine in newly diagnosed glioma. Background on the study: Either 4-6 weeks after radiotherapy alone or alongside temozolomide, vaccination was begun. Treated individuals were around 60% male and roughly 40% female, averaging roughly 39 years of age.

Assay: immunoSEQ multiplex PCR; the TCRdb copy retains only in-frame clones and omits some. The sample includes 25,000 to 30,000 clones, around 83% of them seen just once. The V gene end was trimmed by 5 bases and the J gene end by 2 bases; junction bases not matched to a gene: 2. The CDR3 covers 13 residues. CDR1 and CDR2 (germline): MDHEN, SYDVKM. Turning to this clone: Its antigen is currently unknown.

As to time point: week 23, last vaccination. Doses comprised 300 ug of mutant IDH1 20-mer peptide each, plus topical imiquimod. This chain links TRBV28 with TRBJ1-2; 7 positions agree with TRBD1. The sample consisted of PBMCs, taken from a glioma patient whose treatment included an IDH1 peptide vaccine. The sequence was collected from a woman aged 25 to 45 with glioma. CDR3 amino acids: CASSLQGNYGYTF. CDR3 bases: TGTGCCAGCAGTCTACAGGGGAACTATGGCTACACCTTC.